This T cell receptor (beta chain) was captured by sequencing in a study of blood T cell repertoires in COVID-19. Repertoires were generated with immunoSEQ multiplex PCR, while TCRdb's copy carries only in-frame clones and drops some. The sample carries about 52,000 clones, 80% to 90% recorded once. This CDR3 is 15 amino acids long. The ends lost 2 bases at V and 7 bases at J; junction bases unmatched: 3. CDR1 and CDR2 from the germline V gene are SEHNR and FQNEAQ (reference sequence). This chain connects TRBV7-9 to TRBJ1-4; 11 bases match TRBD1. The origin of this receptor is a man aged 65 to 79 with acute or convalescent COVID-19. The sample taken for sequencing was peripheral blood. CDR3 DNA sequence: TGTGCCAGCAGCTTACAAGGACAGGGGGCTGAAAAACTGTTTTTT. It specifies CASSLQGQGAEKLFF.